This T cell receptor beta chain was captured in a study of early T cells in non-severe SARS-CoV-2 infection. Study-wide background: Unsorted whole blood bulk RNA was sequenced, with unpaired chains.

V gave up 6 bases and J gave up 7 bases, with 10 bases separating them. The germline V gene encodes CDR1 SNHLY and CDR2 FYNNEI. This CDR3 has 12 residues. The study, taken as a whole, reports: Anti-spike CD8 responses were favored in VDJdb matching, and private and CD4 specificities were missed.

This clonotype was found many times. The antigen is undetermined. TCRdb processed the 5' RACE reads anew with MiXCR; each CDR3 protein has one entry. The data contain tens of thousands of distinct CDR3 sequences, 10% to 15% of them seen just once; the ten biggest clones take up 5% to 7.5%. The sequence was obtained from an adult who was a healthcare worker with PCR-confirmed SARS-CoV-2 infection or an uninfected control (not recorded which). The specimen sequenced was whole blood. The V call is TRBV2, the J call TRBJ2-1; D is ambiguous. CDR3 bases: TGTGCCAGCAGCCAAGGGCCTAATGAGCAGTTCTTC. This translates into CASSQGPNEQFF.